Presented here are 26 T cell receptor beta chains from one specimen sequenced in a study of monozygotic twins with cystic fibrosis. TCRdb's copy holds only in-frame clones and misses some; the assay was immunoSEQ multiplex PCR. There are approximately 25,000 clones in the sample; under 95% occur only once, and 0.29% lies in the top ten. Sample: blood. All receptors derive from a girl aged 2-10 years with cystic fibrosis.

The J gene is TRBJ2-5, the V gene TRBV7-2; D uncertain. Germline loops: CDR1 SGHTA, CDR2 FQGNSA. Trimming left V 5 bases short and J 5 bases short, with 18 bases between. The CDR3 sequence is 15 residues long. The CDR3 nucleotides read TGTGCCAGCAGCCCTAGGATTTCGTCCCGGGAGACCCAGTACTTC. It yields the protein CASSPRISSRETQYF.

V is TRBV5-1 and J is TRBJ2-7, with D possibly being TRBD1 (6 bases). Looked up from germline, CDR1 is SGHRS and CDR2 is YFSETQ. CDR3 size: 15 residues. Between the trimmed V and J ends, which lost 0 bases and 3 bases, there was a span of 13 bases. The CDR3 nucleotides are TGCGCCAGCAGCTTGGATCCGGCAGGGGACTACGAGCAGTACTTC. Its protein is CASSLDPAGDYEQYF.

The genes are TRBV2 and TRBJ1-2; a possible D gene is TRBD1 (6 bases). Germline CDR1 is SNHLY and CDR2 is FYNNEI. Trimming cost V 5 bases and J 4 bases, with 14 bases left between them. CDR3 length: 14 residues. The CDR3 region has the DNA TGTGCCAGCAGTTACACCGGGACAAGCTATGGCTACACCTTC. Its translation is CASSYTGTSYGYTF.

The chain couples TRBV18 to TRBJ1-5, with a weak D call TRBD1 (5 bases). The CDR3 spans 17 residues. Trimming cost V 3 bases and J 2 bases, with 17 bases left between them. Per the germline V gene, CDR1 is KGHSH and CDR2 is LQKENI. The CDR3 region has the DNA TGTGCCAGCTCACCCATAGGACTGGGGGGTGGCAATCAGCCCCAGCATTTT. Encoded protein: CASSPIGLGGGNQPQHF.

The chain combines TRBV5-6 with TRBJ2-2; D is unclear. The CDR3 length is 12 residues. The V end was cut by 5 bases, the J end by 6 bases, with 8 bases between. Germline assignment: CDR1 SGHDT and CDR2 YYEEEE. The CDR3 spells CASSRTSGELFF. In DNA form, the CDR3 reads TGTGCCAGCAGTCGAACATCCGGGGAGCTGTTTTTT.

The rearrangement uses TRBV19 and TRBJ2-3, with TRBD2 matching over 7 bases. The CDR3 totals 14 residues. Germline V CDR1 and CDR2: LNHDA, SQIVND (reference sequence). Losses at the gene ends were 1 base for V and 9 bases for J; bases not matched to a gene: 7. This chain's CDR3 is CASSIAPGGGTQYF. DNA of the CDR3: TGTGCCAGTAGTATAGCCCCGGGAGGAGGGACGCAGTATTTT.

V and J are TRBV7-9 and TRBJ2-7; tentatively, D is TRBD1 or TRBD2 (5 bases each). V lost 5 bases, J lost 3 bases, and 20 bases lay in between. Germline CDR1 is SEHNR and CDR2 is FQNEAQ (reference sequence). CDR3 length: 16 amino acids. For the CDR3, the DNA is TGTGCCAGCAGCCAAGGGGATGGGACGGCCGACTACGAGCAGTACTTC. It yields the protein CASSQGDGTADYEQYF.

This sequence joins TRBV6-1 and TRBJ2-1; 8 nucleotides agree with TRBD2. V lost 8 bases to trimming and J lost 3 bases; unmatched junction nucleotides: 0. CDR3 length: 12 amino acids. Germline V gene lookup returns CDR1 MNHNS and CDR2 SASEGT. CDR3 sequence: CASGTSYNEQFF. DNA for the CDR3: TGTGCCAGCGGGACTAGCTACAATGAGCAGTTCTTC.

Here the CDR3 DNA reads TGTGCCAGCAGCTTTGGAGGGGGCGGTGGCTACACCTTC. Protein product: CASSFGGGGGYTF. The rearrangement uses TRBV7-2 and TRBJ1-2; 7 positions agree with TRBD1. The CDR3 covers 13 residues. Germline V CDR1 and CDR2: SGHTA, FQGNSA. With 3 bases clipped from V and 7 bases from J, the junction kept 5 bases outside the gene matches.

The chain joins TRBV13 to TRBJ2-7; 9 nucleotides match TRBD1. The CDR3 is 14 residues long. Germline CDR1 is PRHDT and CDR2 is FYEKMQ (reference sequence). V lost 5 bases and J lost 3; bases outside the gene matches: 5. The CDR3 is CASSLGTGNYEQYF. The CDR3 DNA is TGTGCCAGCAGCCTCGGGACAGGGAACTACGAGCAGTACTTC.

This clone was recorded once. The chain couples TRBV7-7 to TRBJ2-5, with D unresolved. The V end was cut by 5 bases, the J end by 2 bases, with 18 bases between. Germline lookup yields CDR1 SSHAT and CDR2 FNYEAQ (reference sequence). The CDR3 is made up of 16 amino acids. CDR3 in amino acids: CASSARRSQIQETQYF. The CDR3 DNA follows: TGTGCCAGCAGCGCTAGGCGAAGCCAAATTCAAGAGACCCAGTACTTC.

The chain joins TRBV10-3 to TRBJ1-2; 11 nucleotides align to TRBD1. Germline V gene lookup returns CDR1 ENHRY and CDR2 SYGVKD. The CDR3 has 17 residues. The J segment lost 7 bases and the V segment lost 3 bases, leaving 13 bases of the junction unmatched. CDR3 nucleotides: TGTGCCATCAGTGATCCCGGGACAGGGGGGAAAGAGTTTGGCTACACCTTC. It encodes CAISDPGTGGKEFGYTF.

The chain couples TRBV2 to TRBJ1-2; D unresolved. This CDR3 has 13 amino acids. V was shortened by 0 bases and J by 6 bases, with 8 bases between the two germline ends. Germline CDR1 and CDR2: SNHLY and FYNNEI. CDR3 coding DNA: TGTGCCAGCAGTGAAGCTGGACCTGATGGCTACACCTTC. It encodes CASSEAGPDGYTF. Supplemented by reference TRBV2 and TRBJ1-2, the full variable domain reads EPEVTQTPSHQVTQMGQEVILRCVPISNHLYFYWYRQILGQKVEFLVSFYNNEISEKSEIFDDQFSVERPDGSNFTLKIRSTKLEDSAMYFCASSEAGPDGYTFGSGTRLTVV.

The J gene is TRBJ1-5, the V gene TRBV7-8, with no clear D. The CDR3 consists of 13 residues. Trimming left V 5 bases short and J 5 bases short, with 10 bases between. CDR1 SGHVS and CDR2 FQNEAQ come from the germline V gene. Here the CDR3 DNA reads TGTGCCAGCAGCGGACTATTAGATCAGCCCCAGCATTTT. Translation gives CASSGLLDQPQHF. Based on the CDR3 plus reference TRBV7-8 and TRBJ1-5, the full variable domain is GAGVSQSPRYKVAKRGQDVALRCDPISGHVSLFWYQQALGQGPEFLTYFQNEAQLDKSGLPSDRFFAERPEGSVSTLKIQRTQQEDSAVYLCASSGLLDQPQHFGDGTRLSIL.

The chain links TRBV5-1 to TRBJ1-1; D gene uncertain. V dropped 0 bases and J dropped 7 bases, with 4 bases sitting between them. The CDR3 runs 11 residues. Germline CDR1 and CDR2: SGHRS and YFSETQ. CDR3 loop: CASSLVGEAFF. The CDR3 DNA reads TGCGCCAGCAGCTTGGTGGGTGAAGCTTTCTTT.

V is TRBV5-1 and J is TRBJ2-2; possibly TRBD2 for D (5 bases). This CDR3 comprises 12 residues. The V end lost 5 bases, the J end lost 5 bases, and 7 bases lay between the germline ends. Germline values: CDR1 SGHRS, CDR2 YFSETQ. CDR3 sequence reads: CASRRGTGELFF. The CDR3 nucleotides read TGCGCCAGCAGACGAGGGACCGGGGAGCTGTTTTTT.

This chain uses TRBV30 with TRBJ1-5, with no clear D. Germline V gene sequence: CDR1 GTSNPN, CDR2 SVGIG (reference sequence). V lost 0 bases, J lost 6 bases, and 18 bases lay in between. This CDR3 has 16 residues. The CDR3 coding sequence is TGTGCCTGGAGTGTTAGTAGAACTATGCCGGGTCAGCCCCAGCATTTT. Protein sequence: CAWSVSRTMPGQPQHF.

This chain links TRBV5-1 with TRBJ2-7, with no clear D. The CDR3 sequence is 13 residues long. V was trimmed by 7 bases and J by 0 bases, leaving 11 bases between them. Looked up from germline, CDR1 is SGHRS and CDR2 is YFSETQ. The CDR3 is CASSAFNSYEQYF. The CDR3 DNA follows: TGCGCCAGCTCCGCTTTCAACTCCTACGAGCAGTACTTC.

The rearrangement uses TRBV5-1 and TRBJ1-1; no firm D call. The germline V and J ends were trimmed by 0 bases and 3 bases, with 9 bases remaining between them. Germline V gene sequence: CDR1 SGHRS, CDR2 YFSETQ. The CDR3 spans 14 residues. CDR3 amino acids: CASSLGPLDTEAFF. Written as DNA, the CDR3 is TGCGCCAGCAGCTTGGGTCCCTTGGACACTGAAGCTTTCTTT.

The chain links TRBV18 to TRBJ1-3; 8 bases match TRBD1. The length of the CDR3 is 16 residues. V shed 3 bases, J shed 4 bases, and the junction held 8 bases outside the gene matches. CDR1 is KGHSH, CDR2 LQKENI, per germline. The CDR3 sequence: CASSPGQGGTGNTIYF. The DNA of the CDR3 is TGTGCCAGCTCACCCGGACAGGGAGGAACGGGAAACACCATATATTTT.

The CDR3 DNA reads TGTGCCAGCAGTGACGGGACTAGCACCGGGGAGCTGTTTTTT. Translation: CASSDGTSTGELFF. The chain joins TRBV6-4 to TRBJ2-2; 8 bases match TRBD2. Trimming cost V 2 bases and J 4 bases; bases outside gene matches: 0. The CDR3 length is 14 residues. Germline assignment: CDR1 MRHNA and CDR2 SNTAGT.

The rearrangement joins TRBV30 to TRBJ2-1; TRBD2 matches 9 bases. With V trimmed by 2 bases and J by 9 bases, 11 bases remained unmatched. Germline V gives CDR1 GTSNPN, CDR2 SVGIG (reference sequence). The CDR3 is 15 amino acids. The CDR3 spells CAWSWAGGPNIEQFF. The CDR3 DNA sequence: TGTGCCTGGAGTTGGGCGGGGGGGCCCAATATTGAGCAGTTCTTC.

The chain has TRBV5-4 and TRBJ1-4; 7 nucleotides align to TRBD1. Trimming cost V 0 bases and J 4 bases; bases outside gene matches: 6. CDR3 size: 16 residues. Germline CDR1 is SGHNT and CDR2 is YYREEE (reference sequence). CDR3 protein: CASSLEGGRLNEKLFF. In DNA form, the CDR3 reads TGTGCCAGCAGCTTGGAAGGGGGCCGACTTAATGAAAAACTGTTTTTT.

The CDR3 here is CASSHAFGGGGSDTQYF. The CDR3 coding sequence is TGTGCCAGCAGCCATGCCTTTGGAGGGGGAGGGTCAGATACGCAGTATTTT. The chain combines TRBV14 with TRBJ2-3, with D possibly matching TRBD2 (7 bases). In germline, CDR1 is SGHDN, CDR2 FVKESK. The length of the CDR3 is 17 residues. V lost 3 bases to trimming and J lost 4 bases, with 20 bases between them.

The rearrangement uses TRBV6-5 and TRBJ1-2, with 8 bases that match TRBD1. CDR3 size: 14 residues. The junction had 5 bases not matched to a gene; V was cut back by 4 bases and J by 4 bases. The V gene's germline CDR1 is MNHEY and CDR2 SVGAGI. The DNA of the CDR3 is TGTGCCAGCAGTTGGGACAGGAAAACCTATGGCTACACCTTC. Amino acid sequence: CASSWDRKTYGYTF.

This CDR3 is CASSAGQGSTDTQYF. The CDR3 region has the DNA TGTGCCAGCAGCGCCGGACAGGGTAGCACAGATACGCAGTATTTT. The V gene is TRBV9, the J gene TRBJ2-3, with 8 bases that match TRBD1. Germline V gene sequence: CDR1 SGDLS, CDR2 YYNGEE. The CDR3 totals 15 residues. V lost 3 bases and J lost 0; bases outside the gene matches: 3.